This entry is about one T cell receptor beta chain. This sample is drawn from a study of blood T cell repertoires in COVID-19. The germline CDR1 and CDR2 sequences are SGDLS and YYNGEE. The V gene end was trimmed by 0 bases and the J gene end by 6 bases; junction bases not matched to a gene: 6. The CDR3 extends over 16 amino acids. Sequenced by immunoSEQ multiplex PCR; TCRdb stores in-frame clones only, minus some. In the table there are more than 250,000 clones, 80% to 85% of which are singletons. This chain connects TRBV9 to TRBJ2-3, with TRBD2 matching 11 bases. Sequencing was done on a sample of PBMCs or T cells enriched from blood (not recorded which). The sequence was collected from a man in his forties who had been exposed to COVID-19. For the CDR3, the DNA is TGTGCCAGCAGCGTAGAGCTAGCGGGAGGCGGTGATACGCAGTATTTT. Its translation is CASSVELAGGGDTQYF.